This passage covers 17 T cell receptor beta chains from one sample sequenced in a study of blood T cell repertoires in COVID-19. Sequencing used immunoSEQ multiplex PCR; TCRdb keeps in-frame clones, though not all of them. Counted here are over 90,000 clones, roughly 89% occurring once; the ten biggest clones make up approximately 17%. Material: peripheral blood. These receptor sequences come from an elderly woman in a cohort sampled during active COVID-19.

This clone has a handful of counts. The chain carries TRBV7-9 and TRBJ2-6; 11 nucleotides line up with TRBD1. Per germline, CDR1 SEHNR and CDR2 FQNEAQ (reference sequence). The V and J ends lost 5 bases and 1 base, in that order; junction bases with no gene match: 7. The CDR3 runs to 18 residues. The CDR3: CASSQGTGGLSGANVLTF. The CDR3 DNA is TGTGCCAGCAGCCAAGGGACAGGGGGGTTGTCTGGGGCCAACGTCCTGACTTTC.

The chain couples TRBV5-4 to TRBJ1-4; 9 bases agree with TRBD1. This CDR3 is 13 amino acids long. Germline trimming cut 6 bases from V and 8 bases from J; bases unmatched to any gene: 5. CDR1 is SGHNT, CDR2 YYREEE, per germline (reference sequence). CDR3 in amino acids: CASKDRGGEKLFF. CDR3 DNA sequence: TGTGCCAGCAAGGACAGGGGTGGGGAAAAACTGTTTTTT.

This sequence joins TRBV3-1 (or the pseudogene TRBV3-2) and TRBJ2-1; TRBD2 matches 7 bases. Germline assignment: CDR1 LGHDT and CDR2 YNNKEL (reference sequence). V shed 0 bases, J shed 5 bases, and the junction held 7 bases outside the gene matches. The CDR3 has 16 amino acids. This chain's CDR3 is CASSQDWASGHNEQFF. CDR3 in DNA: TGTGCCAGCAGCCAAGATTGGGCTAGCGGACACAATGAGCAGTTCTTC.

The chain employs TRBV11-3 and TRBJ2-3; TRBD2 agrees at 8 bases. This CDR3 has 17 amino acids. From germline, CDR1 is SGHNT and CDR2 YENEEA. J gave up 5 bases and V 1 base, and 11 bases lay outside the gene matches. The CDR3 region has the DNA TGTGCCAGCAGCTTAGTTCTAGCGGGCCTCGGGGGAGATACGCAGTATTTT. Protein: CASSLVLAGLGGDTQYF.

The chain employs TRBV29-1 and TRBJ2-4; a possible D gene is TRBD1 (5 bases). V dropped 7 bases and J dropped 3 bases, with 16 bases sitting between them. The CDR3 totals 14 residues. Germline CDR1 is SQVTM and CDR2 is ANQGSEA. This chain's CDR3 is CSASLVRDKNIQYF. The CDR3 nucleotides read TGCAGCGCCTCCCTGGTCAGGGACAAAAACATTCAGTACTTC.

This chain joins TRBV3-1 (or the pseudogene TRBV3-2) and TRBJ2-1; 8 bases map to TRBD2. The V segment lost 0 bases and the J segment 6 bases; nucleotides outside the gene matches: 7. This CDR3 has 16 amino acids. Germline CDR1 reads LGHDT; CDR2 reads YNNKEL (reference sequence). In nucleotides, the CDR3 is TGTGCCAGCAGCCAAGAGGGCCTAGCGGGTCGCAATGAGCAGTTCTTC. Its translation is CASSQEGLAGRNEQFF.

The chain joins TRBV19 to TRBJ2-1; 14 bases line up with TRBD2. With V trimmed by 6 bases and J by 9 bases, 4 bases remained unmatched. This CDR3 has 14 amino acids. Germline loops: CDR1 LNHDA, CDR2 SQIVND (reference sequence). The CDR3 sequence is CASRTSGGVVEQFF. The CDR3 nucleotides read TGTGCCAGTAGGACTAGCGGGGGGGTTGTTGAGCAGTTCTTC.

The chain combines TRBV21-1 with TRBJ2-3; TRBD2 is the table's D call and was not checked against the DNA. TRBV21-1 is listed as a pseudogene. This CDR3 has 16 amino acids. In nucleotides, the CDR3 is TGTGCCAGCCCCAGAGGGGAGGGCGGGGGCACAGATACGCAGTATTTT. Its translation: CASPRGEGGGTDTQYF.

V and J are TRBV12-3 or TRBV12-4 and TRBJ2-1, with TRBD2 matching 8 bases. There are 13 residues in the CDR3. Trimming took 7 bases from V and 8 from J; bases not matched to a gene: 7. The CDR3, as DNA: TGTGCCAGCAACCCCGCCGGGAGGGATGAGCAGTTCTTC. Amino acid sequence: CASNPAGRDEQFF.

The chain uses TRBV4-1 and TRBJ2-3; D not certain. Deletions cut 1 base from V and 0 bases from J, with 5 bases between. This CDR3 comprises 14 residues. Per the germline V gene, CDR1 is MGHRA and CDR2 is YSYEKL. The CDR3 loop reads CASSQVPSTDTQYF. In nucleotides, the CDR3 is TGCGCCAGCAGCCAAGTCCCTAGCACAGATACGCAGTATTTT.

The J gene is TRBJ1-1, the V gene TRBV7-9; D is unclear. The V gene's germline CDR1 is SEHNR and CDR2 FQNEAQ (reference sequence). CDR3 length: 12 amino acids. Trimming removed 9 bases from V and 2 bases from J, with 10 bases in between. As DNA, the CDR3 is TGTGCCAGAGAGGGCCCCAACACTGAAGCTTTCTTT. Its translation is CAREGPNTEAFF.

CDR3 sequence: CASSIDADGANYGYTF. The CDR3 DNA sequence: TGTGCCAGTAGTATAGACGCCGATGGAGCTAACTATGGCTACACCTTC. The rearrangement uses TRBV19 and TRBJ1-2, with unresolved D. CDR3 length equals 16 residues. The germline V and J ends were trimmed by 0 bases and 0 bases, with 11 bases remaining between them. CDR1 LNHDA and CDR2 SQIVND come from the germline V gene (reference sequence).

This clone was found once. The chain recombines TRBV7-2 with TRBJ2-3; no reliable D call. Per the germline V gene, CDR1 is SGHTA and CDR2 is FQGNSA. There are 13 residues in the CDR3. V shed 3 bases and J shed 4 bases, with 8 bases lying between them. CDR3 sequence (DNA): TGTGCCAGCAGCTTTCAGAATTCAGATACGCAGTATTTT. Protein: CASSFQNSDTQYF.

The gene calls are TRBV6-4 and TRBJ1-3; a weak D match, TRBD1 (5 bases). V was pared by 7 bases and J by 2 bases, with 18 bases between. Germline lookup yields CDR1 MRHNA and CDR2 SNTAGT. The CDR3 spans 16 residues. In nucleotides, the CDR3 is TGTGCCAGCAACCATAGACAGATTCTCCCTGGAAACACCATATATTTT. It is translated as CASNHRQILPGNTIYF.

This clone has just a few counts. This chain links TRBV27 with TRBJ1-6, with TRBD1 matching 7 bases. Unmatched junction bases numbered 4, after V lost 1 base and J lost 4 bases. The germline CDR1 and CDR2 sequences are MNHEY and SMNVEV (reference sequence). The CDR3 sequence is 16 residues long. The CDR3 loop is CASSLFGTAYNSPLHF. The CDR3 DNA reads as TGTGCCAGCAGTTTATTTGGGACAGCGTATAATTCACCCCTCCACTTT.

The rearrangement uses TRBV6-5 and TRBJ2-3; 10 bases match TRBD1. Germline V lookup: CDR1 MNHEY, CDR2 SVGAGI. The CDR3 extends over 14 amino acids. V was pared by 6 bases and J by 4 bases, with 4 bases of the junction left unmatched. CDR3 in amino acids: CASRPGQGADTQYF. Written as DNA, the CDR3 is TGTGCCAGCAGACCCGGACAGGGGGCAGATACGCAGTATTTT.

CDR3 region: CATSKEGPYGEQFF. The CDR3 region has the DNA TGTGCCACCAGCAAAGAGGGTCCATACGGTGAGCAGTTCTTC. The chain joins TRBV24-1 to TRBJ2-1; a possible D gene is TRBD2 (5 bases). The germline CDR1 and CDR2 sequences are KGHDR and SFDVKD. This CDR3 contains 14 residues. Trimming took off 7 bases at V and 9 bases at J, with 18 bases between the two ends.